Below are 10 T cell receptor beta chains sequenced from a single sample in a study of shared clonotypes between healthy human individuals. Using immunoSEQ multiplex PCR, the repertoire was profiled, and TCRdb retains in-frame clones only, with some absent. The profile shows around 2,000,000 clones, over 85% of them singletons. Specimen: naive CD4+ T cells sorted from blood. Subset noted: CD45RA+ positively selected. The receptors were sampled from a man aged 18 to 29 in good health.

This chain joins TRBV10-1 and TRBJ2-7, with D tentatively TRBD1 or TRBD2 (5 bases each). The germline V and J ends were trimmed by 3 bases and 2 bases, with 17 bases remaining between them. This CDR3 has 16 residues. In germline, CDR1 is WNHNN, CDR2 SYGVQD (reference sequence). The CDR3: CASSDVKGRLTYEQYF. In DNA form, the CDR3 reads TGCGCCAGCAGTGATGTTAAGGGACGGCTGACCTACGAGCAGTACTTC.

The chain combines TRBV15 with TRBJ1-2, with a possible D match to TRBD1 (5 bases). Germline V gives CDR1 LNHNV, CDR2 YYDKDF (reference sequence). Trimming left V 1 base short and J 2 bases short, with 14 bases between. CDR3 size: 16 residues. As DNA, the CDR3 is TGTGCCACCAGCAGAGTCTTTGGGGGAGTAAACTATGGCTACACCTTC. Translated, it gives CATSRVFGGVNYGYTF.

The gene calls are TRBV7-6 and TRBJ1-6; D gene uncertain. Germline CDR1 is SGHVS and CDR2 is FNYEAQ. Trimming took 4 bases from V and 9 from J, leaving 10 bases between them. The CDR3 length is 13 residues. The CDR3 DNA follows: TGTGCCAGCAGCTCAGTAACGGGTTCACCCCTCCACTTT. Protein: CASSSVTGSPLHF.

The CDR3 loop reads CASRSAYRQSSYNSPLHF. Written as DNA, the CDR3 is TGCGCCAGCAGGAGCGCCTACCGACAGAGCTCCTATAATTCACCCCTCCACTTT. The chain joins TRBV4-1 to TRBJ1-6; tentatively, D is TRBD1 (5 bases). Trimming shortened V by 6 bases and J by 0 bases, and 18 bases separated the two germline ends. From germline, CDR1 is MGHRA and CDR2 YSYEKL. This CDR3 spans 18 amino acids.

The gene calls are TRBV4-1 and TRBJ2-3; 16 positions match TRBD2. V gave up 5 bases and J gave up 4 bases; unmatched junction bases: 6. CDR1 is MGHRA and CDR2 is YSYEKL in the germline V gene. This CDR3 is built from 17 residues. CDR3 amino acids: CASSAGLAGGLSDTQYF. For the CDR3, the DNA is TGCGCCAGCAGCGCGGGACTAGCGGGGGGGTTGTCAGATACGCAGTATTTT.

The chain links TRBV13 to TRBJ2-1; D gene uncertain. Trimming removed 5 bases at V and 0 bases at J, with 8 bases between. Germline assignment: CDR1 PRHDT and CDR2 FYEKMQ (reference sequence). The CDR3 totals 14 residues. CDR3 nucleotide sequence: TGTGCCAGCAGCCTCTCAAGCTCCTACAATGAGCAGTTCTTC. It translates to CASSLSSSYNEQFF.

On this clone itself: Other DNA sequences in the same sample also yield this CDR3. The chain has TRBV5-1 and TRBJ1-2; D unresolved. V was trimmed by 0 bases and J by 2 bases, leaving 5 bases between them. This CDR3 region has 13 residues. Per germline, CDR1 SGHRS and CDR2 YFSETQ. Written as DNA, the CDR3 is TGCGCCAGCAGCTTGGGTGGGAACTATGGCTACACCTTC. It specifies CASSLGGNYGYTF. Based on the CDR3 plus reference TRBV5-1 and TRBJ1-2, the full variable domain is KAGVTQTPRYLIKTRGQQVTLSCSPISGHRSVSWYQQTPGQGLQFLFEYFSETQRNKGNFPGRFSGRQFSNSRSEMNVSTLELGDSALYLCASSLGGNYGYTFGSGTRLTVV.

The chain couples TRBV2 to TRBJ2-7; D is unresolved. CDR1 SNHLY and CDR2 FYNNEI come from the germline V gene. The CDR3 covers 15 residues. The V and J ends lost 6 bases and 0 bases respectively, with 15 bases between them. CDR3 protein: CASSALGRSSYEQYF. CDR3 bases: TGTGCCAGCAGCGCCTTGGGCCGAAGCTCCTACGAGCAGTACTTC.

Turning to this clone: The sample holds other DNA sequences that translate to the same CDR3. The chain uses TRBV5-1 and TRBJ1-1; D ambiguous. V gave up 0 bases and J gave up 5 bases, with 8 bases separating them. This CDR3 spans 13 amino acids. Germline V gene lookup returns CDR1 SGHRS and CDR2 YFSETQ. Here the CDR3 reads CASSLDSYTEAFF. The CDR3 DNA reads as TGCGCCAGCAGCTTGGATAGTTATACTGAAGCTTTCTTT.

The V gene is TRBV5-4, the J gene TRBJ2-7, with D hard to call. Germline CDR1 SGHNT, CDR2 YYREEE (reference sequence). The CDR3 loop spans 16 amino acids. Trimming shortened V by 0 bases and J by 5 bases, and 18 bases separated the two germline ends. CDR3 nucleotides: TGTGCCAGCAGCTTGGAGGCCCGACCGGCGAGCGACGAGCAGTACTTC. Translation: CASSLEARPASDEQYF.